This record covers a single TCR beta chain. The data stem from a study of siplizumab effects on memory and regulatory T cells. Produced via immunoSEQ multiplex PCR; TCRdb's table is partial and in-frame only. The table shows about 100,000 clones, with more than 85% occurring only once. Germline-derived CDR1 and CDR2 are MNHEY and SVGAGI. This CDR3 contains 14 residues. Between the trimmed V and J ends, which lost 1 base and 3 bases, there was a span of 8 bases. This TCR was recovered from a human donor in good health. Sequencing was done on a sample of CD4+ T cells sorted from blood. The rearrangement uses TRBV6-5 and TRBJ2-3, with D perhaps matching TRBD1 (6 bases). CDR3 protein: CASSYFGQTDTQYF. The CDR3 DNA follows: TGTGCCAGCAGTTACTTTGGACAGACAGATACGCAGTATTTT.